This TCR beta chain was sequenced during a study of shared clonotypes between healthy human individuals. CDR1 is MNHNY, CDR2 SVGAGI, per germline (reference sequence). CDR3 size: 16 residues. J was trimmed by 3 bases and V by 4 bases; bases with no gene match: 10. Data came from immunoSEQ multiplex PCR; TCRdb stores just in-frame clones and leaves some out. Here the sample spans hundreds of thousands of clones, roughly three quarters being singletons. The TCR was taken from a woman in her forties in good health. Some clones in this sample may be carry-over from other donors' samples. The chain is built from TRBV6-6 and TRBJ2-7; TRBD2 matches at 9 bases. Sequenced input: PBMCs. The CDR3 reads CASSSSLAGERYEQYF. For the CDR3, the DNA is TGTGCCAGCAGTTCTTCATTAGCGGGAGAGCGCTACGAGCAGTACTTC.